This T cell receptor beta chain is from a study of blood T cell repertoires in COVID-19. At the level of the study: From T cells, B-cell-depleted T cells, or PBMCs came the material, which was cDNA or gDNA.

CDR3 length: 14 residues. With 4 bases removed from V and 2 bases from J, the gap between germline ends came to 12 bases. Germline CDR1 is SGHDN and CDR2 is FVKESK. Sequencing used immunoSEQ multiplex PCR; TCRdb keeps in-frame clones, though not all of them. The profile shows 50,000 to 55,000 clones, 80% to 90% of them singletons. The TCR comes from a man older than 75 with acute or convalescent COVID-19. The chain is built from TRBV14 and TRBJ2-7; D is undetermined. The sequencing input was peripheral blood. The CDR3 DNA follows: TGTGCCAGCAGCCTGAACCTGGTAGCCTACGAGCAGTACTTC. This translates into CASSLNLVAYEQYF.